This T cell receptor (beta chain) came from a study of T-cell reconstitution after alpha-beta-depleted transplantation in children. Unique molecular identifiers were built into the TCRbeta library. TCRdb re-derived calls from the PCR reads in MiXCR, one entry per CDR3 protein. The repertoire includes some 530,000 distinct CDR3 sequences, approximately 12% of them detected once, and roughly 5.4% sits in the top ten. The germline gives CDR1 ENHRY, CDR2 SYGVKD. This CDR3 contains 13 residues. With 2 bases removed from V and 4 bases from J, the gap between germline ends came to 8 bases. V gene TRBV10-3 combines with J gene TRBJ2-5; D not resolved. This TCR came from a human donor who donated a stem cell graft to a child with combined immunodeficiency. The material sequenced was PBMCs from the stem cell graft donor, taken from the stem cell graft. The CDR3 nucleotides are TGTGCCATCAGTGAGGCCAGACGAGAGACCCAGTACTTC. Translated, it gives CAISEARRETQYF.